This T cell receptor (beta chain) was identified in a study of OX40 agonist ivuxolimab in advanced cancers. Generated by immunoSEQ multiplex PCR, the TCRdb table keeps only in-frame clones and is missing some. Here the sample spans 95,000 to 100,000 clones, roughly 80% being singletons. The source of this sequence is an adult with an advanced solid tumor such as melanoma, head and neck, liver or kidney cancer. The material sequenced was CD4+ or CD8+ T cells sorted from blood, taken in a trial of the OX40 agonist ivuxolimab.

The CDR3 DNA reads as TGTGCCTGGAGGGCGAGGGGCGGGTTGGCTAACTATGGCTACACCTTC. Translating it yields CAWRARGGLANYGYTF. The chain links TRBV30 to TRBJ1-2, with a weak D call TRBD1 (5 bases). This CDR3 contains 16 residues. V was clipped by 3 bases and J by 0 bases, with 17 bases between them. The germline gives CDR1 GTSNPN, CDR2 SVGIG (reference sequence).